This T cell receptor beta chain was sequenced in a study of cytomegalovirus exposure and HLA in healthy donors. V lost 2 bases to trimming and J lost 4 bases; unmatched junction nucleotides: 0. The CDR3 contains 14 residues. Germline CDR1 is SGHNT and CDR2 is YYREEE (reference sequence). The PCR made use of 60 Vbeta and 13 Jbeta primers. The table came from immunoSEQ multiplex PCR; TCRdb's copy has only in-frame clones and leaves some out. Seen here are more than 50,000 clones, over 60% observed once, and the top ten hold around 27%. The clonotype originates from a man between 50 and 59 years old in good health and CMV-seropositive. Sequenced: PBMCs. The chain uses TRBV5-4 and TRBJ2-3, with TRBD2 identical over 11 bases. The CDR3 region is CASSFSGGADTQYF. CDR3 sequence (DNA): TGTGCCAGCAGCTTTAGCGGGGGGGCAGATACGCAGTATTTT.